This T cell receptor beta chain comes out of a study of T cell clonality in common variable immunodeficiency. Broader study findings: CVID patient heterogeneity limited repertoire-clinical complication correlations.

The germline V gene has CDR1 SGHRS and CDR2 YFSETQ. This CDR3 region has 17 residues. Germline trimming cut 5 bases from V and 1 base from J; bases unmatched to any gene: 8. This clone was seen at least ten times. Its antigen is unidentified. The CDR3 is cut off 3 residues early in the read; its end comes from the germline J gene. Assay: immunoSEQ multiplex PCR; the TCRdb copy retains only in-frame clones and omits some. The sample holds about 52,000 clones, and no clone turns up only once. This chain joins TRBV5-1 and TRBJ2-1, with 11 bases identical to TRBD2. This TCR was recovered from a person between 18 and 69 years old in good health. The sequenced material came from peripheral blood mononuclear cells. CDR3 DNA, as far as it was read: TGCGCCAGCAGGTCTAGCGGGAGGTTAGGTTCCTACAATGAG. It codes for CASRSSGRLGSYNE. The whole CDR3 reads CASRSSGRLGSYNEQFF.